This T cell receptor beta chain was sequenced during a study of blood T cell repertoires in COVID-19 (TCRdb year 2020). In terms of the full investigation: Samples from collaborators originated in the United States, Italy and Spain and spanned both the acute and convalescent phases of COVID-19. Deeply sampled blood TCRbeta repertoires from subjects exposed to, actively infected with, or recovered from COVID-19 were included in the dataset. Samples came from the ongoing ImmuneRACE study (first 160 participants) plus 1,254 subjects from 6 global collaborators. Where available, HLA class I and class II types were obtained from metadata supplied by the sample provider rather than from assay-based typing. Sample metadata almost always included a de-identified subject ID, COVID-19 status, age in years and sex. The prospective study material was composed of cDNA or gDNA derived from T cells, B-cell-depleted T cells, or PBMCs. The repertoires were released in a freely available public database meant as a resource for research on the immune response to SARS-CoV-2. General findings and caveats noted by the study authors: The amount of clinical and demographic metadata varied by source and participant and was provided uncurated.

Enrolling through a virtual design, the prospective study's participants ranged in age from about 18 to 100 years and lived across 24 United States geographic areas. In the prospective study, cohorts were assigned on the basis of participant-reported clinical history obtained from a screening survey and a study questionnaire. In the prospective study, mobile phlebotomists collected whole blood, serum and a nasopharyngeal or oropharyngeal swab from each participant. Additional blood draws and questionnaires over an approximately 2-month period could optionally be provided by prospective study participants. Before DNA extraction, blood samples from the prospective study were shipped at room temperature or frozen. There are 16 amino acids in the CDR3, from cysteine to phenylalanine inclusive. The DNA shown is the 48-base CDR3, in frame from base 1. V has 3 bases trimmed and J has 6 bases trimmed; junction bases matching no gene number 8. The germline V gene gives CDR1 as SGHVS and CDR2 as FQNEAQ.

The immunoSEQ Assay, a bias-controlled multiplex PCR, was used to amplify TCRbeta CDR3 regions from genomic DNA. The original pipeline was this. The number of nucleated cells in each sample was estimated from the amplification of reference gene primers within the assay. Sequence reads were collapsed and filtered to measure the absolute abundance of every unique TCRbeta CDR3 rearrangement. Productive Simpson clonality was computed per sample as the square root of Simpson's diversity index over productive rearrangements. Imported from immuneACCESS, the table was reduced by TCRdb to in-frame sequences with V and J called. These copies leave out some clones; in studies compared against another copy, an unresolved V gene accounts for under half, and the cause of the remainder is not known. D and trimming come from the DNA, and the V and J calls and clone size come from that table. The sample table lists under 250,000 clones, 81% of them with a count of one. Clones ranked in the top ten supply about 9.8% of the sample.

Concerning this clone: Its antigen has not been determined. Per-base qualities were not stored, and no clone one base away is much larger. Distinct nucleotide sequences in the sample also encode this CDR3.

Sequences were obtained from PBMCs or T cells enriched from blood (not recorded which). The source is a woman in her 50s with acute COVID-19. The chain joins TRBV7-8 to TRBJ1-6, and 7 bases in between align with TRBD1. The CDR3 loop reads CASSFPRDSPNSPLHF. The bases read TGTGCCAGCAGCTTCCCCCGGGACAGCCCTAATTCACCCCTCCACTTT.